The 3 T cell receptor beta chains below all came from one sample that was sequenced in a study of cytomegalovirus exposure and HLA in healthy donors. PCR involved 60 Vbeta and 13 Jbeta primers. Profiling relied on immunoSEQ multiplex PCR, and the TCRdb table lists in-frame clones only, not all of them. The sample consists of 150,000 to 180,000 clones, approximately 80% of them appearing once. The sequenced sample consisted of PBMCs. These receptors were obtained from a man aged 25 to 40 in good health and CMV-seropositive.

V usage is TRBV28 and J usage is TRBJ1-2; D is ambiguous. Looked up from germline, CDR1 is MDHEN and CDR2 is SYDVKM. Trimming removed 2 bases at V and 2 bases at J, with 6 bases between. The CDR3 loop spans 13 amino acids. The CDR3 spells CASSLTGNYGYTF. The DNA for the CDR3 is TGTGCCAGCAGTTTAACGGGGAACTATGGCTACACCTTC.

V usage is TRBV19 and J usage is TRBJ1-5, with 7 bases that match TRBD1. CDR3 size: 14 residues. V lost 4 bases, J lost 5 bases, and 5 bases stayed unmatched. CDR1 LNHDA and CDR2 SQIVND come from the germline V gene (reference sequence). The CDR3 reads CASSRGTEDQPQHF. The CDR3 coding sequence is TGTGCCAGTAGTAGAGGGACAGAGGATCAGCCCCAGCATTTT.

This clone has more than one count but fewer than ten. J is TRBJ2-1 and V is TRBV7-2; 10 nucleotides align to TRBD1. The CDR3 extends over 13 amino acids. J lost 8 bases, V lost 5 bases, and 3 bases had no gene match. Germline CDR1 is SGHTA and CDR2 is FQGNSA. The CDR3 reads CASSADRGDEQFF. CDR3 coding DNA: TGTGCCAGCAGCGCGGACAGGGGGGATGAGCAGTTCTTC.